One and the same sample provided the 2 T cell receptor beta chains below, sequenced in a study of shared clonotypes between healthy human individuals (dated by TCRdb to the early 2020s). The library was made by the immunoSEQ multiplex PCR assay. TCRdb limited this immuneACCESS table to in-frame rearrangements with V and J called. A share of clones is missing; checked studies link under half to unresolved V genes, and the rest is unexplained. The sample has about 2.2 million clones on record, 90% to 95% of them singletons. The ten largest make up over 1.5% of the sample. For the CD8 naive samples, CD45RO-negative cells were positively selected for CCR7, yielding a CD45RA+CCR7+ population from which TemRA cells were excluded. Sequenced input: naive CD8+ T cells from PBMCs. Sample cell subset or site, as interpreted from the label and publication: CD45RA+CCR7+. These TCRs come from a young man in good health. Some clones in this sample may be carry-over from other donors' samples.

This clone was found once. The chain combines TRBV27 with TRBJ2-5; the D call may be TRBD1 or TRBD2 (5 bases each). The V end lost 2 bases, the J end lost 5 bases, and 18 bases lay between the germline ends. CDR1 and CDR2 from the germline V gene are MNHEY and SMNVEV (reference sequence). The CDR3 is 16 amino acids. DNA of the CDR3: TGTGCCAGCAGTTTAATGGGACCCAGGTACCCGGAGACCCAGTACTTC. Residues: CASSLMGPRYPETQYF.

This clone showed up just once. V gene TRBV9 combines with J gene TRBJ2-1; D is possibly TRBD2 (6 bases). In germline, CDR1 is SGDLS, CDR2 YYNGEE. CDR3 length equals 15 residues. V gave up 4 bases and J gave up 4 bases, with 15 bases separating them. CDR3 protein: CASSLTGSSYNEQFF. CDR3 coding DNA: TGTGCCAGCAGCTTGACCGGGAGCTCGTACAATGAGCAGTTCTTC.